The 11 T cell receptor beta chains listed next were all sequenced from one sample in a study of cytomegalovirus exposure and HLA in healthy donors. The method was immunoSEQ multiplex PCR; TCRdb's version includes in-frame clones alone and lacks a portion of them. The table records fewer than 100,000 clones, 94% of them present only once. Sequenced input: PBMCs. Every receptor here comes from a woman aged 18-35 years in good health and CMV-seropositive.

This clone has only one observation. This chain joins TRBV28 and TRBJ1-6; D ambiguous. The V end was cut by 3 bases, the J end by 0 bases, with 9 bases between. The CDR3 extends over 16 amino acids. The V gene's germline CDR1 is MDHEN and CDR2 SYDVKM. The CDR3 DNA reads TGTGCCAGCAGTTTTGGGCCGAGCTCCTATAATTCACCCCTCCACTTT. Its translation is CASSFGPSSYNSPLHF. The full variable domain, rest sourced from reference TRBV28 and TRBJ1-6, is DVKVTQSSRYLVKRTGEKVFLECVQDMDHENMFWYRQDPGLGLRLIYFSYDVKMKEKGDIPEGYSVSREKKERFSLILESASTNQTSMYLCASSFGPSSYNSPLHFGNGTRLTVT.

In nucleotides, the CDR3 is TGTGCCAGCAGCTTATACAGACTGAACACTGAAGCTTTCTTT. It specifies CASSLYRLNTEAFF. The chain has TRBV7-9 and TRBJ1-1; no reliable D call. Looked up from germline, CDR1 is SEHNR and CDR2 is FQNEAQ (reference sequence). Between the trimmed V and J ends, which lost 2 bases and 0 bases, there was a span of 7 bases. The CDR3 consists of 14 residues. The whole variable domain, remainder taken from reference TRBV7-9 and TRBJ1-1, is DTGVSQNPRHKITKRGQNVTFRCDPISEHNRLYWYRQTLGQGPEFLTYFQNEAQLEKSRLLSDRFSAERPKGSFSTLEIQRTEQGDSAMYLCASSLYRLNTEAFFGQGTRLTVV.

V and J are TRBV6-5 and TRBJ2-7; 10 bases match TRBD2. V gave up 2 bases and J gave up 7 bases; unmatched junction bases: 11. CDR3 length: 16 residues. The germline V gene encodes CDR1 MNHEY and CDR2 SVGAGI. CDR3 residues: CASSYDPSGSLGEQYF. CDR3 nucleotide sequence: TGTGCCAGCAGTTACGATCCTAGCGGGAGTTTGGGGGAGCAGTACTTC.

This chain uses TRBV19 with TRBJ1-1; TRBD1 aligns across 7 bases. The length of the CDR3 is 14 residues. CDR1 and CDR2 (germline): LNHDA, SQIVND (reference sequence). V lost 6 bases and J lost 1; bases outside the gene matches: 5. In nucleotides, the CDR3 is TGTGCCAGTAGACAGGGGAGAGCGAACACTGAAGCTTTCTTT. Encoded protein: CASRQGRANTEAFF. The variable domain in full, with the rest retrieved from reference TRBV19 and TRBJ1-1, is DGGITQSPKYLFRKEGQNVTLSCEQNLNHDAMYWYRQDPGQGLRLIYYSQIVNDFQKGDIAEGYSVSREKKESFPLTVTSAQKNPTAFYLCASRQGRANTEAFFGQGTRLTVV.

The rearrangement links TRBV28 to TRBJ1-2; D is perhaps TRBD1 (6 bases). This CDR3 is 13 amino acids long. Germline V gene lookup returns CDR1 MDHEN and CDR2 SYDVKM. The V end lost 7 bases, the J end lost 6 bases, and 15 bases lay between the germline ends. CDR3 region: CASNPDSRHGYTF. The CDR3 region has the DNA TGTGCCAGCAACCCGGACAGTAGACATGGCTACACCTTC.

V gene TRBV7-8 combines with J gene TRBJ2-1, with D unresolved. The CDR3 sequence is 13 residues long. With 1 base removed from V and 5 bases from J, the gap between germline ends came to 6 bases. Germline loops: CDR1 SGHVS, CDR2 FQNEAQ. CDR3 sequence reads: CASSLELNNEQFF. CDR3 nucleotide sequence: TGTGCCAGCAGCTTAGAACTAAACAATGAGCAGTTCTTC. The variable domain in full, completed from reference TRBV7-8 and TRBJ2-1, reads GAGVSQSPRYKVAKRGQDVALRCDPISGHVSLFWYQQALGQGPEFLTYFQNEAQLDKSGLPSDRFFAERPEGSVSTLKIQRTQQEDSAVYLCASSLELNNEQFFGPGTRLTVL.

The gene calls are TRBV6-1 and TRBJ1-6, with 9 bases fitting TRBD1. Germline lookup yields CDR1 MNHNS and CDR2 SASEGT. The CDR3 is 15 amino acids. Germline trimming cut 4 bases from V and 7 bases from J; bases unmatched to any gene: 5. The CDR3 DNA reads as TGTGCCAGCAGTGCGGGACAGGGACGGAATTCACCCCTCCACTTT. Amino acid sequence: CASSAGQGRNSPLHF.

In DNA form, the CDR3 reads TGTGCCAGCAGCTTGAGGGGCTCGGGTCAGCCCCAGCATTTT. Translated, it gives CASSLRGSGQPQHF. The chain combines TRBV5-6 with TRBJ1-5; perhaps TRBD1 as D (5 bases). The CDR3 is 14 residues long. Between the trimmed V and J ends, which lost 1 base and 6 bases, there was a span of 11 bases. Germline assignment: CDR1 SGHDT and CDR2 YYEEEE.

The gene calls are TRBV5-1 and TRBJ1-4; 11 nucleotides agree with TRBD1. Germline V CDR1 and CDR2: SGHRS, YFSETQ. This CDR3 comprises 14 residues. With 4 bases clipped from V and 6 bases from J, the junction kept 2 bases outside the gene matches. This CDR3 is CASSEGQGDEKLFF. CDR3 sequence (DNA): TGCGCCAGCAGCGAGGGACAGGGGGATGAAAAACTGTTTTTT.

J is TRBJ2-7 and V is TRBV11-3; tentatively, D is TRBD1 (6 bases). Germline-derived CDR1 and CDR2 are SGHNT and YENEEA. The CDR3 has 17 residues. V gave up 5 bases and J gave up 2 bases, with 22 bases separating them. Written as DNA, the CDR3 is TGTGCCAGCAGCCCAACAACCAGGGGTCTAGGGACCTACGAGCAGTACTTC. Protein: CASSPTTRGLGTYEQYF.

The V call is TRBV19, the J call TRBJ1-4; TRBD1 agrees at 10 bases. Germline loops: CDR1 LNHDA, CDR2 SQIVND (reference sequence). The CDR3 is made up of 16 amino acids. The J segment lost 5 bases and the V segment lost 4 bases, leaving 7 bases of the junction unmatched. This chain's CDR3 is CASSTQPGQGNEKLFF. CDR3 in DNA: TGTGCCAGTAGTACACAGCCGGGACAGGGGAATGAAAAACTGTTTTTT.